A selection of T cell receptor beta chains follows, all from one sample in a study of breast tumors, draining lymph nodes, adjacent tissues. TCRdb used MiXCR to reprocess the multiplex PCR reads, holding one entry per CDR3 protein. The sample lists more than 200,000 distinct CDR3 sequences, around 32% occurring once. The sequenced sample was axillary lymph node tissue. These receptor sequences come from a female donor with breast cancer. Some clones in this sample may be carry-over from other donors' samples. The conserved cysteine and the conserved F or W are not part of the CDR3 here. Clone size is not always given. Where it is, it says once, few, many or a class for expanded clones.

size,V,J,CDR3
.,TRBV24-1,TRBJ2-2,ATSDSLASGELF
many,TRBV12-3/TRBV12-4,TRBJ2-7,ASSNGRRSYEQY
many,TRBV4-1,TRBJ2-2,ASGQGIGELF
many,TRBV5-1,TRBJ2-1,ASSSGTSGINEQF
many,TRBV19,TRBJ2-2,ASSTSTSGRDTGELF
few,TRBV20-1,TRBJ2-3,SARGAAGGGGTQY
.,TRBV27,TRBJ2-1,ASRSYSESSYNEQF
.,TRBV12-3/TRBV12-4,TRBJ1-5,ASRIIRDGVNQPQH
many,TRBV19,TRBJ1-5,ASTGLYNQPQH
.,TRBV29-1,TRBJ2-1,SVATSGRRYNEQF
many,TRBV11-3,TRBJ2-5,ASSSRTSEGGETQY
few,TRBV6-4,TRBJ1-4,ASSHRADPNEKLF
few,TRBV2,TRBJ1-4,ASSDMGLTL
.,TRBV7-3,TRBJ2-7,ASSLNSVSYEQY
many,TRBV20-1,TRBJ2-1,SAGSGRALNEQF
many,TRBV6-1,TRBJ2-1,ASSEAGLVPHNEQF
.,TRBV27,TRBJ2-4,ASRVAGTAVNIQY
many,TRBV25-1,TRBJ2-1,ASSESGRGRINEQF
.,TRBV12-3/TRBV12-4,TRBJ2-7,ASSSTGTDYGQY
many,TRBV27,TRBJ2-7,ASAGQASSGPNYEQY
many,TRBV7-3,TRBJ1-2,ASSLTGQGPDGYT
few,TRBV5-1,TRBJ1-1,ASSFIGGTEAF
many,TRBV7-3,TRBJ2-7,ASSETGSSYEQY
many,TRBV6-1,TRBJ1-2,ASGGDRGIYGYT
many,TRBV6-5,TRBJ2-7,ASSRKDRGLYEQY
few,TRBV6-2/TRBV6-3,TRBJ2-7,ASSSITGGATYEQY
many,TRBV7-2,TRBJ1-2,ASSYGQEAYGYT
many,TRBV4-1,TRBJ2-5,ASSRGASSSGKTQY
.,TRBV10-1,TRBJ2-1,ASSEEANRDKDNNEQF
.,TRBV20-1,TRBJ1-1,SARGGVAEAF
few,TRBV20-1,TRBJ2-7,SALTGTSGYEQY